Detailed here is one T cell receptor (beta chain). This sample was included in a study of blood T cell repertoires in COVID-19. Study information: Sites across the United States, Italy and Spain contributed samples from acute and convalescent COVID-19. T cells, B-cell-depleted T cells, or PBMCs supplied cDNA or gDNA.

Adults between roughly 18 and 89 years of age took part from 20 to 25 US areas. Per the study methods: It was from reference gene primer amplification that nucleated cell counts were estimated. Sequenced by immunoSEQ multiplex PCR; TCRdb stores in-frame clones only, minus some. V and J calls and clone size are copied from that table; D and trimming were computed from the DNA. The data contain roughly 250,000 clones, roughly 88% of them singletons. With V trimmed by 5 bases and J by 4 bases, 4 bases remained unmatched. Looked up from germline, CDR1 is SEHNR and CDR2 is FQNEAQ (reference sequence). The CDR3 covers 14 residues.

The material sequenced was PBMCs or T cells enriched from blood (not recorded which). This chain links TRBV7-9 with TRBJ2-5; 10 bases are a match to TRBD2. The receptor was derived from a woman in her forties with acute COVID-19. The CDR3 loop is CASSPSGGAETQYF. In DNA, the CDR3 is TGTGCCAGCAGCCCCAGCGGGGGGGCAGAGACCCAGTACTTC.